What follows are 29 T cell receptor beta chains derived from one specimen sequenced in a study of T cells in Graves' hyperthyroidism and ophthalmopathy. What was amplified from RNA transcripts were TCR beta CDR3 regions. The HTBI primer set drove a first-round RT-PCR of the TCR CDR3. MiXCR, applied by TCRdb to the multiplex PCR reads, yields one record per CDR3 protein. The sample lists hundreds of thousands of distinct CDR3 sequences, roughly 14% occurring once. The sample comprised blood. These receptors were collected from a man aged 18 to 30 with Graves' ophthalmopathy.

This chain uses TRBV9 with TRBJ2-3; no clear D. V lost 3 bases, J lost 2 bases, and 13 bases lay in between. The germline V gene encodes CDR1 SGDLS and CDR2 YYNGEE. This CDR3 comprises 15 residues. CDR3 residues: CASSATGLITDTQYF. The DNA for the CDR3 is TGTGCCAGCAGCGCCACGGGCCTTATCACAGATACGCAGTATTTT.

This clonotype was counted a few times. The genes are TRBV7-8 and TRBJ2-7, with D possibly being TRBD1 (6 bases). The CDR3 totals 15 residues. CDR1 SGHVS and CDR2 FQNEAQ come from the germline V gene. V lost 5 bases and J 1 base, leaving 15 bases between the germline ends. CDR3 in amino acids: CASSVSGVPSYEQYF. The CDR3 DNA reads TGTGCCAGCAGCGTCTCAGGGGTCCCTTCCTACGAGCAGTACTTC.

As concerns this clonotype: This sequence may be a read error, since a much larger clone differs from it by one base. This chain uses TRBV6-1 with TRBJ2-7; no clear D gene. The CDR3 consists of 13 residues. Trimming pared 10 bases from V and 0 bases from J, leaving 13 bases between. Per germline, CDR1 MNHNS and CDR2 SASEGT. In nucleotides, the CDR3 is TGTGCCATCCGCAGGAGAAGCTCCTACGAGCAGTACTTC. It is translated as CAIRRRSSYEQYF.

The CDR3 DNA is TGCAGTGCCCAAGATGCGGGAGTACCCTCAGGAGAGCAGTTCTTC. As protein: CSAQDAGVPSGEQFF. The chain carries TRBV20-1 and TRBJ2-1; 7 bases are a match to TRBD2. Trimming took 6 bases from V and 10 from J; bases not matched to a gene: 18. The V gene's germline CDR1 is DFQATT and CDR2 SNEGSKA (reference sequence). The CDR3 consists of 15 residues.

In its sample, this clonotype was seen many times. The chain has TRBV30 and TRBJ1-2; tentatively, D is TRBD1 (6 bases). Germline V lookup: CDR1 GTSNPN, CDR2 SVGIG (reference sequence). Trimming took 3 bases from V and 5 from J, leaving 10 bases between them. CDR3 size: 12 residues. The CDR3: CAWSDTGYGYTF. CDR3 bases: TGTGCCTGGAGCGACACAGGGTATGGCTACACCTTC.

This clonotype came up a few times. This chain uses TRBV7-2 with TRBJ1-4; D gene unclear. CDR1 and CDR2 (germline): SGHTA, FQGNSA. V gave up 0 bases and J gave up 8 bases, with 4 bases separating them. This CDR3 is 12 amino acids long. The CDR3 is CASSLAHEKLFF. CDR3 sequence (DNA): TGTGCCAGCAGCTTAGCACACGAAAAACTGTTTTTT.

This clonotype was recorded at least ten times. The chain uses TRBV12-3 or TRBV12-4 and TRBJ1-1, with a possible D match to TRBD1 (5 bases). The V end was cut by 1 base, the J end by 6 bases, with 12 bases between. This CDR3 spans 14 amino acids. In DNA, the CDR3 is TGTGCCAGCAGTTTAGGGGGGATCAGAGCTGAAGCTTTCTTT. This sequence encodes CASSLGGIRAEAFF.

As for this clonotype: With a much larger clone just one base away, this may be a read error. Here the CDR3 reads CAGSTTTGVGQPQHF. CDR3 DNA sequence: TGTGCCGGTAGTACTACCACAGGGGTCGGTCAGCCCCAGCATTTT. The rearrangement links TRBV19 to TRBJ1-5; 7 bases are a match to TRBD1. The germline CDR1 and CDR2 sequences are LNHDA and SQIVND (reference sequence). CDR3 length: 15 residues. The full variable domain, rest sourced from reference TRBV19 and TRBJ1-5, is DGGITQSPKYLFRKEGQNVTLSCEQNLNHDAMYWYRQDPGQGLRLIYYSQIVNDFQKGDIAEGYSVSREKKESFPLTVTSAQKNPTAFYLCAGSTTTGVGQPQHFGDGTRLSIL.

Details on this clonotype: Possible read error: a much larger clone is one base away. The chain carries TRBV27 and TRBJ2-5; 10 positions agree with TRBD2. The germline CDR1 and CDR2 sequences are MNHEY and SMNVEV (reference sequence). The CDR3 is made up of 15 amino acids. As DNA, the CDR3 is TGTGCCAGCAGTTTCGGACTAGCGGCCCAAAAGACCCAGTACTTC. As protein: CASSFGLAAQKTQYF.

This clonotype came up many times. V usage is TRBV3-1 and J usage is TRBJ1-2, with unresolved D. The CDR3 is made up of 13 amino acids. Trimming left V 3 bases short and J 6 bases short, with 11 bases between. Germline CDR1 is LGHDT and CDR2 is YNNKEL (reference sequence). The CDR3 protein is CASSHLSRDGYTF. Here the CDR3 DNA reads TGTGCCAGCAGCCACCTTTCTAGGGATGGCTACACCTTC.

This clonotype was recorded once. This chain uses TRBV15 with TRBJ1-2; TRBD1 aligns across 9 bases. Germline CDR1 and CDR2: LNHNV and YYDKDF (reference sequence). The CDR3 runs to 16 residues. The V and J ends lost 0 bases and 4 bases, in that order; junction bases with no gene match: 6. The CDR3 DNA reads TGTGCCACCAGCAGAGAGGTAGGACAGGGGATCTATGGCTACACCTTC. It is translated as CATSREVGQGIYGYTF. Combining the CDR3 with reference TRBV15 and TRBJ1-2 gives the whole variable domain DAMVIQNPRYQVTQFGKPVTLSCSQTLNHNVMYWYQQKSSQAPKLLFHYYDKDFNNEADTPDNFQSRRPNTSFCFLDIRSPGLGDTAMYLCATSREVGQGIYGYTFGSGTRLTVV.

This clonotype was seen at least ten times. This sequence joins TRBV15 and TRBJ2-5; 11 positions match TRBD2. This CDR3 has 20 amino acids. Per the germline V gene, CDR1 is LNHNV and CDR2 is YYDKDF (reference sequence). V trimming: 3 bases; J trimming: 2 bases; junction bases outside the gene matches: 17. In nucleotides, the CDR3 is TGTGCCACCAGCAGCCATCACGGGACTAGCGGAAACCAACCGCAAGAGACCCAGTACTTC. Amino acid sequence: CATSSHHGTSGNQPQETQYF.

The rearrangement joins TRBV27 to TRBJ2-1; 7 bases map to TRBD2. This CDR3 is 14 amino acids long. J lost 2 bases, V lost 5 bases, and 3 bases had no gene match. The germline CDR1 and CDR2 sequences are MNHEY and SMNVEV (reference sequence). The CDR3 nucleotides read TGTGCCAGCAGTCGGGGAGGGGCCTACAATGAGCAGTTCTTC. Encoded protein: CASSRGGAYNEQFF.

Ten or more counts support this clonotype. The V call is TRBV24-1, the J call TRBJ2-1; TRBD2 agrees at 13 bases. Germline V gene sequence: CDR1 KGHDR, CDR2 SFDVKD. The J segment lost 6 bases and the V segment lost 5 bases, leaving 6 bases of the junction unmatched. There are 16 residues in the CDR3. The chain's CDR3 is CATSGTSGRASNEQFF. The CDR3 DNA reads as TGTGCCACCAGTGGCACTAGCGGGAGGGCCTCCAATGAGCAGTTCTTC.

This clonotype was recorded at least ten times. This rearrangement joins TRBV11-2 to TRBJ2-5, with 7 bases matching TRBD1. The ends lost 4 bases at V and 0 bases at J; junction bases unmatched: 8. In germline, CDR1 is SGHAT, CDR2 FQNNGV. The CDR3 runs 16 residues. CDR3 nucleotide sequence: TGTGCCAGCAGCTCCCCCCGGACAGGCTACCAAGAGACCCAGTACTTC. Translation gives CASSSPRTGYQETQYF.

This sequence joins TRBV10-3 and TRBJ2-3; 7 nucleotides agree with TRBD2. The CDR3 runs to 17 residues. Per germline, CDR1 ENHRY and CDR2 SYGVKD. V trimming: 3 bases; J trimming: 0 bases; junction bases outside the gene matches: 9. The CDR3 protein is CAISDRREGGSTDTQYF. The CDR3 DNA sequence: TGTGCCATCAGTGATCGGAGGGAGGGAGGGAGCACAGATACGCAGTATTTT.

The rearrangement joins TRBV9 to TRBJ1-1; a weak D match, TRBD1 (5 bases). The CDR3 is made up of 12 amino acids. The V end was cut by 3 bases, the J end by 7 bases, with 10 bases between. Per germline, CDR1 SGDLS and CDR2 YYNGEE. The DNA for the CDR3 is TGTGCCAGCAGCGGGGGGTTGGGTGAAGCTTTCTTT. Its translation: CASSGGLGEAFF.

In the case of this clonotype: An end of the junction differs from the germline gene, which may be a read error. The chain has TRBV5-1 and TRBJ2-1; TRBD1 matches 7 bases. Germline assignment: CDR1 SGHRS and CDR2 YFSETQ. This CDR3 has 14 residues. The CDR3 nucleotides are TGCGCCAGCAGATCCCCGGGACAGCAGAATGAGCAGCTCTTC. Its protein product is CASRSPGQQNEQLF.

This clonotype has a count of ten or more. The CDR3 sequence: CASSLQGGNNQPQHF. The CDR3, as DNA: TGTGCCAGCAGCCTACAGGGGGGGAACAATCAGCCCCAGCATTTT. The J gene is TRBJ1-5, the V gene TRBV7-6; TRBD1 aligns across 8 bases. This CDR3 spans 15 amino acids. Germline values: CDR1 SGHVS, CDR2 FNYEAQ. V shed 5 bases, J shed 3 bases, and the junction held 6 bases outside the gene matches.

The sample holds a few counts of this clonotype. The chain has TRBV4-1 and TRBJ2-2, with D possibly called TRBD1 or TRBD2 (5 bases each). V lost 0 bases, J lost 1 base, and 9 bases lay in between. CDR1 MGHRA and CDR2 YSYEKL come from the germline V gene. CDR3 length equals 16 residues. CDR3 in amino acids: CASSQDRGGNTGELFF. CDR3 coding DNA: TGCGCCAGCAGCCAAGATCGTGGGGGGAACACCGGGGAGCTGTTTTTT.

A note on this clonotype: A much larger clone is a single base away; this may be a read error. V usage is TRBV14 and J usage is TRBJ2-3, with D hard to call. Trimming left V 0 bases short and J 1 base short, with 8 bases between. CDR1 is SGHDN and CDR2 is FVKESK in the germline V gene. This CDR3 region has 15 residues. The CDR3 loop is CASSQDIGGTDTQYF. The CDR3 DNA reads as TGTGCCAGCAGCCAAGATATCGGAGGCACAGATACGCAGTATTTT.

The rearrangement uses TRBV6-1 and TRBJ2-3; no clear D gene. Germline CDR1 reads MNHNS; CDR2 reads SASEGT. Trimming pared 8 bases from V and 6 bases from J, leaving 9 bases between. The CDR3 is 11 amino acids. The CDR3 loop reads CASCVADTQYF. In nucleotides, the CDR3 is TGTGCCAGCTGCGTCGCGGATACGCAGTATTTT.

This clonotype showed up many times. This rearrangement joins TRBV27 to TRBJ2-7; 7 bases align to TRBD1. CDR3 length equals 15 residues. J gave up 3 bases and V 5 bases, and 10 bases lay outside the gene matches. Per the germline V gene, CDR1 is MNHEY and CDR2 is SMNVEV (reference sequence). The CDR3 is CASSPTGMGNYEQYF. CDR3 bases: TGTGCCAGCAGTCCGACAGGGATGGGTAACTACGAGCAGTACTTC.

About this clonotype: This may stem from a read error, because a much larger clone lies one nucleotide away. The gene calls are TRBV15 and TRBJ2-7, with a possible D match to TRBD1 (5 bases). This CDR3 contains 16 residues. Per the germline V gene, CDR1 is LNHNV and CDR2 is YYDKDF (reference sequence). The CDR3 bases are TGTGCCACCAGCAGAGATACAGGCATAAGCTCCTACGAGCAGTGCTTC. It yields the protein CATSRDTGISSYEQCF.

In its sample, this clonotype was seen a few times. The junction shows a germline mismatch at one end, possibly a read error. This sequence joins TRBV5-5 and TRBJ1-1; D gene unclear. CDR3 length equals 12 residues. Germline V gives CDR1 SGHKS, CDR2 YYEKEE (reference sequence). Here the CDR3 reads CASNLTGNEAFF. The CDR3 nucleotides read TGTGCCAGCAACTTGACGGGGAACGAAGCTTTCTTT.

Only a few counts were recorded for this clonotype. This sequence joins TRBV4-1 and TRBJ1-5; tentative D call: TRBD1 (5 bases). V lost 3 bases and J 0 bases, leaving 9 bases between the germline ends. The CDR3 extends over 15 amino acids. CDR1 and CDR2 (germline): MGHRA, YSYEKL. In DNA form, the CDR3 reads TGCGCCAGCAGCCAGCGGGGGTATAGCAATCAGCCCCAGCATTTT. This translates into CASSQRGYSNQPQHF.

As regards this clonotype: A much larger clonotype is one base distant, so this may be a read error. The CDR3 reads CAIGTGVVHEQFF. The CDR3 DNA reads TGTGCCATCGGGACTGGAGTCGTCCATGAGCAGTTCTTC. The rearrangement joins TRBV10-3 to TRBJ2-1; tentative D call: TRBD2 (6 bases). V was cut by 8 bases and J by 8 bases, with 16 bases left in between. The CDR3 has 13 amino acids. The germline gives CDR1 ENHRY, CDR2 SYGVKD.

V usage is TRBV19 and J usage is TRBJ1-5, with 8 bases matching TRBD1. Germline loops: CDR1 LNHDA, CDR2 SQIVND (reference sequence). The CDR3 totals 15 residues. With V trimmed by 8 bases and J by 3 bases, 9 bases remained unmatched. The CDR3 is CASETRTGHNQPQHF. CDR3 DNA sequence: TGTGCCAGTGAAACTAGGACAGGGCACAATCAGCCCCAGCATTTT.

This clonotype appeared many times. The V and J genes are TRBV7-9 and TRBJ2-7; 10 bases fit TRBD1. Germline V gene lookup returns CDR1 SEHNR and CDR2 FQNEAQ (reference sequence). The CDR3 extends over 15 amino acids. The J segment lost 4 bases and the V segment lost 3 bases, leaving 6 bases of the junction unmatched. The CDR3 region has the DNA TGTGCCAGCAGCTTTTCGACAGGGGGCGGGTACGAGCAGTACTTC. Its translation: CASSFSTGGGYEQYF.